Following are 19 T cell receptor beta chains from one sample sequenced in a study of molecular identifiers for immune sequencing clone quantification. TCRdb re-called the PCR reads with MiXCR, one entry per CDR3 protein. The profile shows 490,000 or so distinct CDR3 sequences, about a quarter of them singletons. The sample consisted of naive CD8+ T cells from blood, with Jurkat cell RNA spiked in. Subset: FACS-sorted CD8+CD4-CCR7+CD45RA+ naive T cells. The receptor set was obtained from a human donor in good health. Some libraries in this study had Jurkat cell RNA spiked in.

As concerns this clonotype: Sequence at one end of the junction differs from germline and may be a read error. This sequence joins TRBV13 and TRBJ2-3; D gene unclear. From germline, CDR1 is PRHDT and CDR2 FYEKMQ (reference sequence). The CDR3 runs 12 residues. The chain's CDR3 is CACSLVTDTQYF. The DNA for the CDR3 is TGTGCCTGCAGCTTAGTCACAGATACGCAGTATTTT. Filled out from reference TRBV13 and TRBJ2-3, the complete variable domain reads AAGVIQSPRHLIKEKRETATLKCYPIPRHDTVYWYQQGPGQDPQFLISFYEKMQSDKGSIPDRFSAQQFSDYHSELNMSSLELGDSALYFCACSLVTDTQYFGPGTRLTVL.

Of note for this clonotype: This may arise from a read error, as a much more abundant clone is one base away. The chain has TRBV29-1 and TRBJ2-3; tentative D call: TRBD2 (5 bases). Germline V gives CDR1 SQVTM, CDR2 ANQGSEA. This CDR3 comprises 15 residues. The ends were cut back, 6 bases at V and 4 bases at J, with 20 bases in the middle. CDR3 protein: CSVKRHPLSSDTQYF. The DNA of the CDR3 is TGCAGCGTAAAGCGGCACCCTTTAAGCTCAGATACGCAGTATTTT.

This clonotype came up many times. The chain uses TRBV30 and TRBJ1-1; D ambiguous. V lost 2 bases and J 1 base, leaving 8 bases between the germline ends. CDR1 is GTSNPN and CDR2 is SVGIG in the germline V gene (reference sequence). This CDR3 region has 13 residues. The CDR3 nucleotides read TGTGCCTGGAGTTTAGGCAAGAACACTGAAGCTTTCTTT. Amino acids: CAWSLGKNTEAFF.

V gene TRBV7-9 combines with J gene TRBJ2-4; perhaps TRBD1 as D (5 bases). CDR1 is SEHNR and CDR2 is FQNEAQ in the germline V gene (reference sequence). V lost 6 bases to trimming and J lost 8 bases, with 5 bases between them. The CDR3 sequence is 10 residues long. The CDR3 region is CASRGDIQYF. The CDR3 DNA follows: TGTGCCAGCAGAGGGGACATTCAGTACTTC.

Points on this clonotype: A much bigger clone sits one base away, suggesting this may be a read error. The gene calls are TRBV5-4 and TRBJ2-3; D gene unclear. CDR1 and CDR2 (germline): SGHNT, YYREEE (reference sequence). The CDR3 runs to 12 residues. Written as DNA, the CDR3 is TGTGCCAGCAGCTTGATGTCAGATACGCACTATTTT. This translates into CASSLMSDTHYF. Using reference TRBV5-4 and TRBJ2-3 for the parts outside the CDR3, the full variable domain is ETGVTQSPTHLIKTRGQQVTLRCSSQSGHNTVSWYQQALGQGPQFIFQYYREEENGRGNFPPRFSGLQFPNYSSELNVNALELDDSALYLCASSLMSDTHYFGPGTRLTVL.

This clonotype showed up many times. This rearrangement joins TRBV4-1 to TRBJ2-1, with 9 bases identical to TRBD2. Trimming took 0 bases from V and 4 from J; bases not matched to a gene: 1. This CDR3 has 15 residues. Germline CDR1 reads MGHRA; CDR2 reads YSYEKL. The CDR3 region is CASSQDLAGYNEQFF. The CDR3 DNA sequence: TGCGCCAGCAGCCAAGATCTAGCGGGGTACAATGAGCAGTTCTTC.

This clonotype was counted many times. One end of the junction is discordant with germline, which a read error may explain. This chain links TRBV4-3 with TRBJ2-5; 12 bases are shared with TRBD2. Germline assignment: CDR1 LGHNA and CDR2 YSLEER. The CDR3 sequence is 15 residues long. The CDR3 is CASSQGLAGGETQYF. The CDR3 DNA sequence: TGTGCCAGCAGTCAGGGACTAGCGGGTGGGGAGACCCAGTACTTC.

The chain joins TRBV30 to TRBJ2-1; TRBD2 matches at 10 bases. Trimming took 2 bases from V and 8 from J; bases not matched to a gene: 9. Per germline, CDR1 GTSNPN and CDR2 SVGIG (reference sequence). The CDR3 is made up of 15 amino acids. CDR3 sequence reads: CAWSPLAGVFDEQFF. The CDR3 DNA is TGTGCCTGGAGTCCCCTAGCGGGAGTTTTCGATGAGCAGTTCTTC.

There are a few counts of this clonotype. J is TRBJ2-5 and V is TRBV10-2, with D hard to call. Trimming removed 2 bases from V and 5 bases from J, with 15 bases in between. The CDR3 has 15 residues. Germline lookup yields CDR1 WSHSY and CDR2 SAAADI. The CDR3 region has the DNA TGCGCCAGCAGTGAGCCCCGGATGGGGTATGAGACCCAGTACTTC. Translating it yields CASSEPRMGYETQYF.

The V and J genes are TRBV29-1 and TRBJ2-1; 9 nucleotides align to TRBD2. V lost 3 bases to trimming and J lost 4 bases; unmatched junction nucleotides: 4. Germline-derived CDR1 and CDR2 are SQVTM and ANQGSEA. The CDR3 sequence is 14 residues long. DNA for the CDR3: TGCAGCGTTGACCGACTAGCGGCATACAATGAGCAGTTCTTC. Amino acid sequence: CSVDRLAAYNEQFF.

Remarks on this clonotype: The junction does not match germline at one end; this may be a read error. The J gene is TRBJ2-2, the V gene TRBV19, with a tentative D call TRBD2 (5 bases). The CDR3 is made up of 13 amino acids. CDR1 LNHDA and CDR2 SQIVND come from the germline V gene (reference sequence). The CDR3 sequence: CASSFGSAGERFF. The DNA for the CDR3 is TGTGCCAGTAGTTTTGGGTCCGCCGGGGAGCGGTTTTTT.

In this sample, this clonotype turned up many times. V usage is TRBV7-9 and J usage is TRBJ1-1; no firm D call. The CDR3 covers 11 residues. Germline assignment: CDR1 SEHNR and CDR2 FQNEAQ (reference sequence). Trimming removed 10 bases from V and 6 bases from J, with 12 bases in between. The CDR3 spells CAITTFAEAFF. CDR3 coding DNA: TGTGCCATTACGACATTCGCTGAAGCTTTCTTT.

This clonotype was seen a few times. This rearrangement joins TRBV6-6 to TRBJ2-5; TRBD2 agrees at 7 bases. With 8 bases clipped from V and 1 base from J, the junction kept 7 bases outside the gene matches. Germline CDR1 and CDR2: MNHNY and SVGAGI (reference sequence). The CDR3 consists of 14 residues. The CDR3 nucleotides are TGTGCCAGCGCGGGAGAGTTGGGCCAAGAGACCCAGTACTTC. Translating gives CASAGELGQETQYF.

This clonotype was found a few times. The chain employs TRBV27 and TRBJ2-7; D perhaps matches TRBD1 (7 bases). The CDR3 is made up of 15 amino acids. Germline lookup yields CDR1 MNHEY and CDR2 SMNVEV (reference sequence). V lost 2 bases to trimming and J lost 1 base, with 12 bases between them. CDR3 nucleotide sequence: TGTGCCAGCAGTTTAAGGCAGGGGGGATCCTACGAGCAGTACTTC. Translation: CASSLRQGGSYEQYF.

The chain recombines TRBV5-1 with TRBJ2-3; the match to TRBD1 covers 10 bases. The CDR3 spans 16 residues. The germline V gene encodes CDR1 SGHRS and CDR2 YFSETQ. V lost 1 base and J lost 2; bases outside the gene matches: 4. CDR3 in amino acids: CASSLPTGGPTDTQYF. CDR3 DNA sequence: TGCGCCAGCAGCTTGCCGACAGGGGGCCCCACAGATACGCAGTATTTT.

This clonotype was found many times. The chain carries TRBV5-5 and TRBJ1-1; 8 bases map to TRBD1. The germline V gene has CDR1 SGHKS and CDR2 YYEKEE (reference sequence). There are 13 residues in the CDR3. V lost 4 bases, J lost 4 bases, and 3 bases stayed unmatched. The DNA for the CDR3 is TGTGCCAGCAGCGAGGGGACAGGCACTGAAGCTTTCTTT. Its protein product is CASSEGTGTEAFF.

This clonotype occurred a few times. The V gene is TRBV11-2, the J gene TRBJ2-7; D is unresolved. The CDR3 is 13 residues long. V was pared by 3 bases and J by 6 bases, with 12 bases between. Germline CDR1 SGHAT, CDR2 FQNNGV. CDR3 amino acids: CASSFRHLGEQYF. In DNA form, the CDR3 reads TGTGCCAGCAGCTTCCGACACCTGGGCGAGCAGTACTTC.

This clonotype was observed many times. The chain joins TRBV5-1 to TRBJ1-1; D is unresolved. The germline CDR1 and CDR2 sequences are SGHRS and YFSETQ. The CDR3 contains 15 residues. Between the trimmed V and J ends, which lost 4 bases and 0 bases, there was a span of 13 bases. CDR3 coding DNA: TGCGCCAGCAGCATGACCGCTCCGTTGAACACTGAAGCTTTCTTT. This sequence encodes CASSMTAPLNTEAFF.

In its sample, this clonotype was seen a few times. At one boundary the junction diverges from the germline segment, which might be a read error. The chain has TRBV24-1 and TRBJ2-1, with unresolved D. Looked up from germline, CDR1 is KGHDR and CDR2 is SFDVKD. CDR3 length equals 11 residues. The CDR3 bases are TGTGCCACCGGTGATGTCGGTGAGCAGTTCTTC. Its translation: CATGDVGEQFF.